This record concerns one TCR beta chain sequence. The assay was immunoSEQ multiplex PCR, and TCRdb's table has in-frame clones only and misses some. There are fewer than 500,000 clones in the sample; 80% to 95% occur only once, and 5.5% to 8% lies in the top ten. This sample was included in a study of control samples from healthy donors and cancer patients. Unmatched junction bases numbered 2, after V lost 5 bases and J lost 0 bases. Germline loops: CDR1 MNHEY, CDR2 SVGEGT. The CDR3 contains 15 residues. The V gene is TRBV6-2 or TRBV6-3, the J gene TRBJ2-3, with TRBD2 matching over 10 bases. The receptor comes from a man in his forties or fifties with head and neck cancer. Input material: PBMCs. The CDR3 loop is CASSSGRASTDTQYF. The CDR3 DNA sequence: TGTGCCAGCAGTAGCGGGAGGGCTAGCACAGATACGCAGTATTTT.